The TCR beta chain under discussion was sequenced for a study of blood T cell repertoires in COVID-19. At the level of the study: There were acute and convalescent COVID-19 samples, and they came from the United States, Italy and Spain. Sources were T cells, B-cell-depleted T cells, or PBMCs; the material itself was cDNA or gDNA.

This clone was observed a single time. Per the germline V gene, CDR1 is KGHDR and CDR2 is SFDVKD. Germline trimming cut 10 bases from V and 8 bases from J; bases unmatched to any gene: 17. CDR3 length equals 17 residues. Methods used by the authors: Amplification of reference gene primers was used by the study to estimate nucleated cell counts. The assay was immunoSEQ multiplex PCR, and TCRdb's table has in-frame clones only and misses some. That table supplies the V and J calls and clone size; D and trimming were determined from the DNA. Here the sample spans a few hundred thousand clones, approximately 87% being singletons.

The chain employs TRBV24-1 and TRBJ2-2; the match to TRBD1 covers 11 bases. This TCR was recovered from a woman aged 45-59 years with acute or convalescent COVID-19. The specimen sequenced was peripheral blood. CDR3 nucleotides: TGTGCCACTCTAACCGGGACAGGGGGAATTAAAGCGGGGGAGCTGTTTTTT. Translated: CATLTGTGGIKAGELFF.